Below, 17 T cell receptor beta chains from the same sample are listed, as sequenced in a study of cytomegalovirus exposure and HLA in healthy donors. Both 60 Vbeta primers and 13 Jbeta primers went into the PCR. The protocol was immunoSEQ multiplex PCR, while the TCRdb copy is restricted to in-frame clones and leaves out a portion. The repertoire has some 130,000 clones, 80% of them found once; the top ten carry about 2.2%. Source material: PBMCs. These receptors were taken from a man aged 25-45 years in good health and CMV-seronegative.

J is TRBJ2-3 and V is TRBV7-9; 9 bases line up with TRBD2. CDR1 SEHNR and CDR2 FQNEAQ come from the germline V gene (reference sequence). Trimming cost V 3 bases and J 1 base; bases outside gene matches: 8. CDR3 size: 17 residues. The CDR3 loop is CASSFTTSGGGTDTQYF. DNA of the CDR3: TGTGCCAGCAGCTTTACGACTAGCGGAGGGGGCACAGATACGCAGTATTTT.

This clone showed up just a few times. The rearrangement links TRBV30 to TRBJ1-1; the D gene is possibly TRBD1 (5 bases). Germline V gene data show CDR1 as GTSNPN and CDR2 as SVGIG (reference sequence). Deletions cut 3 bases from V and 5 bases from J, with 16 bases between. CDR3 length: 14 residues. The CDR3 reads CAWRSWGTFTEAFF. The CDR3 DNA reads TGTGCCTGGAGGTCGTGGGGCACCTTTACTGAAGCTTTCTTT.

The V call is TRBV5-1, the J call TRBJ2-5, with a weak D call TRBD2 (5 bases). From germline, CDR1 is SGHRS and CDR2 YFSETQ. V was shortened by 0 bases and J by 1 base, with 10 bases between the two germline ends. The CDR3 has 15 residues. CDR3 in DNA: TGCGCCAGCAGCTTGGGACTACTGGGCCAAGAGACCCAGTACTTC. It encodes CASSLGLLGQETQYF.

This clone was observed a handful of times. CDR3 sequence: CASSAPGRDRRYEQYF. The CDR3 DNA sequence: TGCGCCAGCAGCGCTCCGGGGAGGGACCGACGCTACGAGCAGTACTTC. V and J are TRBV4-1 and TRBJ2-7; TRBD2 aligns across 7 bases. CDR3 length equals 16 residues. Germline assignment: CDR1 MGHRA and CDR2 YSYEKL. The ends lost 5 bases at V and 3 bases at J; junction bases unmatched: 13.

The rearrangement uses TRBV30 and TRBJ1-2; 7 bases are shared with TRBD1. J was trimmed by 4 bases and V by 2 bases; bases with no gene match: 4. Germline CDR1 is GTSNPN and CDR2 is SVGIG (reference sequence). The CDR3 runs to 13 residues. Here the CDR3 reads CAWSLRTGYGYTF. The CDR3 DNA is TGTGCCTGGAGTCTCCGGACAGGCTATGGCTACACCTTC. Full variable domain (outside the CDR3, taken from reference TRBV30 and TRBJ1-2): SQTIHQWPATLVQPVGSPLSLECTVEGTSNPNLYWYRQAAGRGLQLLFYSVGIGQISSEVPQNLSASRPQDRQFILSSKKLLLSDSGFYLCAWSLRTGYGYTFGSGTRLTVV.

This rearrangement joins TRBV6-1 to TRBJ1-3; TRBD1 matches at 9 bases. J was trimmed by 4 bases and V by 0 bases; bases with no gene match: 1. Per the germline V gene, CDR1 is MNHNS and CDR2 is SASEGT. The CDR3 length is 15 residues. The CDR3 protein is CASSEAGTGGNTIYF. The CDR3 DNA reads TGTGCCAGCAGTGAAGCGGGGACAGGGGGAAACACCATATATTTT.

This chain links TRBV4-2 with TRBJ2-7, with 11 bases that match TRBD2. Per the germline V gene, CDR1 is LGHNA and CDR2 is YNFKEQ. This CDR3 has 16 residues. The J segment lost 3 bases and the V segment lost 0 bases, leaving 4 bases of the junction unmatched. CDR3 nucleotides: TGTGCCAGCAGCCAAGAACCTAGCGGGAGGAACTACGAGCAGTACTTC. Amino acids: CASSQEPSGRNYEQYF.

This chain links TRBV19 with TRBJ2-2; a weak D match, TRBD1 (5 bases). This CDR3 spans 15 amino acids. Germline V gene lookup returns CDR1 LNHDA and CDR2 SQIVND (reference sequence). Trimming cost V 1 base and J 3 bases, with 9 bases left between them. The DNA for the CDR3 is TGTGCCAGTAGTATAGCCAAGGGGCACACCGGGGAGCTGTTTTTT. This sequence encodes CASSIAKGHTGELFF.

This chain uses TRBV7-9 with TRBJ1-1; a possible D gene is TRBD1 (5 bases). The germline CDR1 and CDR2 sequences are SEHNR and FQNEAQ (reference sequence). V gave up 3 bases and J gave up 0 bases, with 11 bases separating them. The length of the CDR3 is 15 residues. The CDR3 sequence is CASSFAGTLNTEAFF. CDR3 coding DNA: TGTGCCAGCAGCTTCGCCGGGACTTTGAACACTGAAGCTTTCTTT.

The chain uses TRBV28 and TRBJ1-5; possibly TRBD1 for D (6 bases). V was clipped by 5 bases and J by 0 bases, with 23 bases between them. The germline gives CDR1 MDHEN, CDR2 SYDVKM. The CDR3 sequence is 19 residues long. This CDR3 reads CASSLGTTLWTHSNQPQHF. CDR3 coding DNA: TGTGCCAGCAGTCTAGGGACAACGCTCTGGACCCATAGCAATCAGCCCCAGCATTTT.

V gene TRBV27 combines with J gene TRBJ2-1, with 11 bases matching TRBD2. CDR1 MNHEY and CDR2 SMNVEV come from the germline V gene (reference sequence). With V trimmed by 8 bases and J by 7 bases, 16 bases remained unmatched. CDR3 length: 17 amino acids. The CDR3 sequence: CASRDSTGTSGSNEQFF. As DNA, the CDR3 is TGTGCCAGCCGGGACAGCACCGGGACTAGCGGAAGTAATGAGCAGTTCTTC.

V usage is TRBV4-1 and J usage is TRBJ2-3; 15 bases line up with TRBD2. The CDR3 spans 17 residues. Unmatched junction bases numbered 5, after V lost 4 bases and J lost 3 bases. Per germline, CDR1 MGHRA and CDR2 YSYEKL. The CDR3 coding sequence is TGCGCCAGCAGCCCCGCCGGGACTAGCGGGAGGACAGATACGCAGTATTTT. This gives the protein CASSPAGTSGRTDTQYF.

This clone was seen more than once but under ten times. The rearrangement joins TRBV28 to TRBJ1-1, with D perhaps matching TRBD1 (5 bases). V lost 4 bases and J lost 4, with 13 bases in between. Per the germline V gene, CDR1 is MDHEN and CDR2 is SYDVKM. This CDR3 has 14 residues. The CDR3 sequence is CASSSGGTVTEAFF. The CDR3 DNA reads as TGTGCCAGCAGTTCTGGAGGGACGGTCACTGAAGCTTTCTTT.

This chain links TRBV5-1 with TRBJ2-5; 7 nucleotides align to TRBD2. The CDR3 extends over 14 amino acids. The germline V gene encodes CDR1 SGHRS and CDR2 YFSETQ. With V trimmed by 0 bases and J by 4 bases, 3 bases remained unmatched. The CDR3, as DNA: TGCGCCAGCAGCTTGGGGACTAGAGGAGAGACCCAGTACTTC. Its protein is CASSLGTRGETQYF.

The V call is TRBV7-9, the J call TRBJ2-3, with 7 bases aligning to TRBD1. Germline CDR1 SEHNR, CDR2 FQNEAQ (reference sequence). The CDR3 loop spans 17 amino acids. The V gene end was trimmed by 4 bases and the J gene end by 4 bases; junction bases not matched to a gene: 14. The CDR3 coding sequence is TGTGCCAGCAGCTCCCGACAGGGAGAGAAAAGGGCAGATACGCAGTATTTT. Residues: CASSSRQGEKRADTQYF.

The chain recombines TRBV7-2 with TRBJ2-3, with D maybe TRBD1 (5 bases). Germline CDR1 is SGHTA and CDR2 is FQGNSA. The V end lost 0 bases, the J end lost 3 bases, and 10 bases lay between the germline ends. This CDR3 region has 15 residues. CDR3 protein: CASSLAPGMTDTQYF. The CDR3 nucleotides are TGTGCCAGCAGCTTAGCGCCAGGGATGACAGATACGCAGTATTTT.

This chain joins TRBV21-1 and TRBJ2-7; TRBD1 is taken as the D call from the table, unchecked against the DNA. TRBV21-1 is assigned pseudogene status. The CDR3 sequence is 15 residues long. The DNA for the CDR3 is TGTGCCAGCAGCGACCGGGACAGCCTTCCCTACGAGCAGTACTTC. Translated, it gives CASSDRDSLPYEQYF.